This TCR beta chain came from a study of blood T cell repertoires in COVID-19. Germline V gene sequence: CDR1 SEHNR, CDR2 FQNEAQ (reference sequence). The CDR3 loop spans 13 amino acids. The V end lost 3 bases, the J end lost 7 bases, and 9 bases lay between the germline ends. Residents of 24 US areas, aged 18 to 89 years, made up the participants. Participants' own reports of clinical history determined their cohort assignment. Method: immunoSEQ multiplex PCR; TCRdb's copy keeps in-frame clones and lacks some. The sample records roughly 400,000 clones, roughly 84% being singletons. The chain uses TRBV7-9 and TRBJ1-4; D gene unclear. The clonotype comes from a woman between 18 and 30 years old who had been exposed to COVID-19. The material sequenced was PBMCs or T cells enriched from blood (not recorded which). The CDR3 spells CASSFGKPEKLFF. CDR3 nucleotides: TGTGCCAGCAGCTTTGGCAAACCTGAAAAACTGTTTTTT.